This TCR beta chain is from a study of cytomegalovirus exposure and HLA in healthy donors. This PCR relied on a set of 60 Vbeta primers and 13 Jbeta primers. The authors' processing: Later, some 79 million unique TCR beta chains were counted in an analysis, and around 11 million of them were shared. TCRdb keeps only in-frame clones here, not all; method: immunoSEQ multiplex PCR. V and J calls and clone size are copied from that table; D and trimming were computed from the DNA. The sample contains over 85,000 clones, around four fifths of which appear only once. The CDR3 has 15 amino acids. With 7 bases clipped from V and 4 bases from J, the junction kept 9 bases outside the gene matches. The germline V gene encodes CDR1 SQVTM and CDR2 ANQGSEA. Study outcomes and limitations: A few CMV-associated chains were confirmed in vitro to be specific for CMV antigens. Sequence variants that were highly shared formed a cluster that was likely a sequencing artifact. TCR beta chains numbering under 200 were designated cytomegalovirus-associated.

On this clone itself: Its matching antigen is unknown.

This chain joins TRBV29-1 and TRBJ2-1; 11 bases match TRBD2. The receptor comes from a man between 40 and 49 years old in good health and CMV-seronegative. Sequences were obtained from PBMCs. The CDR3: CSAPGGTSGYNEQFF. The CDR3, as DNA: TGCAGCGCCCCGGGGGGGACTAGCGGATACAATGAGCAGTTCTTC.